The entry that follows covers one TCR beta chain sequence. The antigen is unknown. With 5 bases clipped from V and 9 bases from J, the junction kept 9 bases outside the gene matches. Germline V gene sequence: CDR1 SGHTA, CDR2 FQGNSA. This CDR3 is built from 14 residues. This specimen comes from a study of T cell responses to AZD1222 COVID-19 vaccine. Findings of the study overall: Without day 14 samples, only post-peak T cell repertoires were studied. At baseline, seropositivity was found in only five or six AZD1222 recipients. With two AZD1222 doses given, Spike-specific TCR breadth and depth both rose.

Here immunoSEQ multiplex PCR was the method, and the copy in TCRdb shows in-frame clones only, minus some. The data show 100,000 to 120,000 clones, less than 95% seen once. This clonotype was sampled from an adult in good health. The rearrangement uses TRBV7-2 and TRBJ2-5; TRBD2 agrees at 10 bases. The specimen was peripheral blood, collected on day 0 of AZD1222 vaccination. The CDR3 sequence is CASSQGLAKGAQYF. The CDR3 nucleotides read TGTGCCAGCAGCCAGGGACTAGCGAAGGGGGCCCAGTACTTC.